A selection of T cell receptor beta chains follows, all from one sample in a study of Graves' ophthalmopathy and Graves' hyperthyroidism. TCRdb itself ran the multiplex PCR reads through MiXCR, one entry per CDR3 protein. The sample lists approximately 540,000 distinct CDR3 sequences; about two fifths were seen once. Sequenced material: peripheral blood or thyroid tissue (not recorded which). All receptors come from an adult man with Graves' hyperthyroidism. Both conserved end residues are part of each CDR3. D genes are given only for firm matches. Size values are once, few and many counts, or a class for expanded clones, and some rows have none.

>TRBV6-1|.|few|TRBJ1-5
CASSDRGFSNQPQHF
TGTGCCAGCAGTGACAGGGGTTTCAGCAATCAGCCCCAGCATTTT
>TRBV3-1|.|.|TRBJ1-2
CASSQDLRASYGYTF
TGTGCCAGCAGCCAAGATTTGAGGGCGAGCTATGGCTACACCTTC
>TRBV7-8|.|.|TRBJ2-3
CASSPRTLGDTQYF
TGTGCCAGCAGCCCAAGGACTCTCGGGGATACGCAGTATTTT
>TRBV24-1|.|many|TRBJ2-2
CATAESGPGTGELFF
TGTGCCACCGCGGAGTCAGGGCCCGGCACCGGGGAGCTGTTTTTT
>TRBV12-3/TRBV12-4|.|many|TRBJ2-7
CASSLDGSEQYF
TGTGCCAGCAGTTTAGATGGATCCGAGCAGTACTTC
>TRBV19|TRBD1|few|TRBJ2-5
CASMIFLTGSKTQYF
TGTGCCAGTATGATATTCTTGACAGGGTCGAAGACCCAGTACTTC
>TRBV6-5|TRBD2|many|TRBJ2-7
CASSYGVASGPHEQYF
TGTGCCAGCAGTTACGGTGTGGCTAGCGGTCCCCACGAGCAGTACTTC
>TRBV12-3/TRBV12-4|TRBD1|.|TRBJ1-3
CASSRDRGPGNTIYF
TGTGCCAGCAGTAGGGACAGGGGACCGGGAAACACCATATATTTT
>TRBV29-1|.|.|TRBJ2-7
CSQEGGQSYEQYF
TGCAGCCAAGAGGGCGGACAGAGTTACGAGCAGTACTTC
>TRBV2|.|many|TRBJ1-1
CASKYRVVLTEAFF
TGTGCCAGCAAATACAGGGTTGTGTTAACTGAAGCTTTCTTT
>TRBV19|TRBD1|.|TRBJ2-7
CASSSFATGLTYEQYF
TGTGCCAGTAGTAGCTTCGCGACAGGGTTGACCTACGAGCAGTACTTC